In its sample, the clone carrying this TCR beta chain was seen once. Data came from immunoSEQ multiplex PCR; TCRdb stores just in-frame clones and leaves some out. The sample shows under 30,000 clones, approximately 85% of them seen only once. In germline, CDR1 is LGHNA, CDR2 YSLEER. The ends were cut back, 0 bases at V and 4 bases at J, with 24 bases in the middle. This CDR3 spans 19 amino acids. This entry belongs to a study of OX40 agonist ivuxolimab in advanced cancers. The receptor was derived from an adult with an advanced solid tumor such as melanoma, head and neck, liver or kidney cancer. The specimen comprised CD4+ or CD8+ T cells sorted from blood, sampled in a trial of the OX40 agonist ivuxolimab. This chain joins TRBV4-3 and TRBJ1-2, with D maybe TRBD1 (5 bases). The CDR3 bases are TGCGCCAGCAGCCAAGATTTTATCGGGGGAAGGGCTCATTCCTATGGCTACACCTTC. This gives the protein CASSQDFIGGRAHSYGYTF.